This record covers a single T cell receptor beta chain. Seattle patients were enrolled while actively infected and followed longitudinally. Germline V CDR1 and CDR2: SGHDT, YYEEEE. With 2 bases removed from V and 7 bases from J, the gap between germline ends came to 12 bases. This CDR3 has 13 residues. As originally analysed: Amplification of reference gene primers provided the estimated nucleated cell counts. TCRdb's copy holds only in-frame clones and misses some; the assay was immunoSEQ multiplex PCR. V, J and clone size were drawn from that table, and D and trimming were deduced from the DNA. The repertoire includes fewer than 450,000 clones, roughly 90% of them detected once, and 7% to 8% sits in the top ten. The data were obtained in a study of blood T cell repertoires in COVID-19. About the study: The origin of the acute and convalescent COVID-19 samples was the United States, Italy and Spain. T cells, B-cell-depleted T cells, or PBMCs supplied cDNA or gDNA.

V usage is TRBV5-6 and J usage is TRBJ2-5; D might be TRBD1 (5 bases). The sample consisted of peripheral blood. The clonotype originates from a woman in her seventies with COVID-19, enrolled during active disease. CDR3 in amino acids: CASSFGSQGTQYF. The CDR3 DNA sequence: TGTGCCAGCAGCTTCGGCAGTCAGGGGACCCAGTACTTC.